This paragraph covers one T cell receptor (beta chain) sequence. Its matching antigen is unknown. This sample was taken from a study of spatial heterogeneity in lung cancer. Turning to the study itself: Mean representation of each unique TCR and UMI combination in the raw reads exceeded ten occurrences.

Study outcomes and limitations: In blood, ubiquitous expanded tumor TCRs appeared more at resection than follow-up.

Each molecule of TCR cDNA was tagged with one unique molecular identifier. TCRdb reanalysed the 5' RACE reads using MiXCR and keeps one entry per CDR3 protein. The sample carries more than 75,000 distinct CDR3 sequences, 10% to 15% recorded once. Regarding time point: sample taken at primary tumor resection. Sequencing was performed on whole RNA extracted from tumor and nontumor lung tissue, or from frozen PBMC, and the material was left unsorted. The donor group consisted of roughly 76 patients who had untreated, early-stage non-small cell lung cancer. The sequencing here drew on PBMCs, taken at surgery. This clonotype was sampled from a male donor with early-stage non-small cell lung cancer.

CDR3 amino acids: CASSRPRGADTQYF. CDR3 DNA sequence: TGTGCCAGCAGTCGACCTCGGGGCGCAGATACGCAGTATTTT. This sequence joins TRBV2 and TRBJ2-3; D possibly matches TRBD1 or TRBD2 (5 bases each). Trimming removed 5 bases at V and 4 bases at J, with 13 bases between. The CDR3 runs 14 residues. Germline loops: CDR1 SNHLY, CDR2 FYNNEI.